This T cell receptor (beta chain) was found in a study of beta chain features in type 1 diabetes. Trimming shortened V by 5 bases and J by 3 bases, and 5 bases separated the two germline ends. The CDR3 consists of 11 residues. Germline lookup yields CDR1 SEHNR and CDR2 FQNEAQ (reference sequence). As every portion of the isolated RNA was reverse transcribed, the sequencing read expressed TCRB transcripts. Only in-frame clones appear in the TCRdb table, and some are missing; sequencing was by immunoSEQ multiplex PCR. This sample has under 45,000 clones, with approximately 51% found just once. In this sample, this clone turned up a few times. Its antigen remains unidentified. Findings of the study overall: The influence of HLA type on TCRB rearrangement stayed undetermined.

Central memory, naive, regulatory and stem cell-like memory CD4+ cells were sorted by CD45RO/CCR7/CD25/CD127/CD95/CD27. Sequenced sample: stem cell memory CD4+ T cells from blood. The TCR comes from a young woman in good health. The chain carries TRBV7-9 and TRBJ2-7; D gene ambiguous. The CDR3 protein is CASSVYYEQYF. The DNA for the CDR3 is TGTGCCAGCAGCGTGTACTACGAGCAGTACTTC.